Listed below are T cell receptor beta chains from one sample, sequenced in a study of cytomegalovirus exposure and HLA in healthy donors. Profiling relied on immunoSEQ multiplex PCR, and the TCRdb table lists in-frame clones only, not all of them. The sample records about 65,000 clones, 70% to 80% being singletons. Source material: PBMCs. These receptors were obtained from a girl aged 5-17 years in good health and CMV-seropositive. Each CDR3 is given with its conserved first and last residue. The D gene is left open where the match is weak. Clone sizes are given selectively: once, few, many, or a class where the clone is expanded.

J gene,clone size,V gene,D gene,CDR3 protein,CDR3 DNA
TRBJ1-5,NA,TRBV28,NA,CASSPQGFSNQPQHF,TGTGCCAGCAGCCCCCAGGGCTTTAGCAATCAGCCCCAGCATTTT
TRBJ1-1,NA,TRBV29-1,NA,CSVEDQGPSEAFF,TGCAGCGTTGAAGATCAGGGGCCTTCTGAAGCTTTCTTT
TRBJ1-1,NA,TRBV5-1,NA,CASSPSRGSTEAFF,TGCGCCAGCAGCCCCAGCCGAGGGAGCACTGAAGCTTTCTTT
TRBJ2-1,NA,TRBV6-6,TRBD1,CASSSDRGSYNEQFF,TGTGCCAGCAGTTCGGACAGGGGATCCTACAATGAGCAGTTCTTC
TRBJ1-2,NA,TRBV28,NA,CASIPPGKNYGYTF,TGTGCCAGCATCCCCCCAGGCAAAAACTATGGCTACACCTTC
TRBJ1-2,NA,TRBV6-1,TRBD1,CASIPGGSRLGYTF,TGTGCCAGCATCCCAGGGGGAAGTAGACTCGGCTACACCTTC
TRBJ2-7,NA,TRBV23-1,NA,CASSLKDRTYEQYF,TGCGCCAGCAGTCTCAAAGACAGGACCTACGAGCAGTACTTC
TRBJ1-1,NA,TRBV5-6,TRBD1,CASSLYRGLDAFF,TGTGCCAGCAGCTTATACAGGGGGCTGGATGCTTTCTTT
TRBJ2-5,NA,TRBV9,NA,CASSVTQEAETQYF,TGTGCCAGCAGCGTAACGCAGGAGGCGGAGACCCAGTACTTC
TRBJ2-7,few,TRBV27,TRBD1,CASSPSTGAYEQYF,TGTGCCAGCAGCCCGTCCACAGGGGCCTACGAGCAGTACTTC
TRBJ2-7,NA,TRBV28,NA,CASSPQGLSYEQYF,TGTGCCAGCAGTCCGCAGGGGCTCTCCTACGAGCAGTACTTC
TRBJ1-2,NA,TRBV4-2,TRBD1,CASSQEWLTGTENNYGYTF,TGTGCCAGCAGCCAAGAATGGCTTACCGGGACAGAGAATAACTATGGCTACACCTTC
TRBJ1-5,NA,TRBV28,NA,CASSLWGWNQPQHF,TGTGCCAGCAGTTTATGGGGCTGGAATCAGCCCCAGCATTTT
TRBJ2-1,NA,TRBV10-3,NA,CAIRRGLVGNEQFF,TGTGCCATCAGAAGGGGCCTGGTGGGGAATGAGCAGTTCTTC
TRBJ1-2,NA,TRBV5-1,TRBD1,CASSSGLSYGTDYGYTF,TGCGCCAGCAGCTCCGGCTTATCTTACGGGACAGACTATGGCTACACCTTC
TRBJ2-1,once,TRBV5-1,NA,CASRVYAGSSYNEQFF,TGCGCCAGCAGAGTCTACGCGGGGAGCTCCTACAATGAGCAGTTCTTC
TRBJ1-3,NA,TRBV4-1,TRBD1,CASSQDPRGRTGNGNTIYF,TGCGCCAGCAGCCAAGATCCAAGAGGCCGGACAGGGAATGGAAACACCATATATTTT
TRBJ1-2,NA,TRBV6-5,NA,CASRQKPGENYGYTF,TGTGCCAGCAGACAGAAACCGGGGGAAAACTATGGCTACACCTTC
TRBJ2-1,NA,TRBV9,NA,CASSHAGYNEQFF,TGTGCCAGCAGCCATGCCGGTTACAATGAGCAGTTCTTC
TRBJ2-7,NA,TRBV6-1,NA,CASSLKQGFEQYF,TGTGCCAGCAGCCTTAAACAGGGATTCGAGCAGTACTTC
TRBJ1-4,few,TRBV28,NA,CASSFRGGVGREKLFF,TGTGCCAGCAGTTTTCGGGGGGGCGTGGGACGGGAAAAACTGTTTTTT
TRBJ2-1,NA,TRBV28,TRBD1,CASSQGQGTFF,TGTGCCAGCAGTCAGGGACAGGGAACGTTCTTC
TRBJ1-1,NA,TRBV28,NA,CASSPILSIANTEAFF,TGTGCCAGCAGTCCAATACTTTCTATAGCGAACACTGAAGCTTTCTTT
TRBJ2-5,once,TRBV6-1,NA,CASSERFDSGYF,TGTGCCAGCAGTGAAAGGTTTGACAGTGGTTACTTC
TRBJ1-5,NA,TRBV28,NA,CASSLREPQHF,TGTGCCAGCAGTTTGAGGGAGCCCCAGCATTTT
TRBJ2-7,once,TRBV28,NA,CASSLGGWEQYF,TGTGCCAGCAGTTTAGGGGGGTGGGAGCAGTACTTC
TRBJ1-2,NA,TRBV6-1,NA,CASSGILQGNYGYTF,TGTGCCAGCAGTGGGATATTACAGGGTAACTATGGCTACACCTTC
TRBJ2-2,NA,TRBV5-6,TRBD1,CASSSTGFGELFF,TGTGCCAGCAGCTCGACAGGGTTCGGGGAGCTGTTTTTT
TRBJ2-1,NA,TRBV28,NA,CASSLSRTVLNEQFF,TGTGCCAGCAGTTTATCGAGGACAGTGTTAAATGAGCAGTTCTTC
TRBJ2-6,NA,TRBV7-9,NA,CASSERGSPPSGANVLTF,TGTGCCAGCAGCGAACGAGGTTCCCCCCCCTCTGGGGCCAACGTCCTGACTTTC
TRBJ1-1,NA,TRBV6-5,NA,CASSYSPVTNTEAFF,TGTGCCAGCAGTTATTCCCCGGTGACTAACACTGAAGCTTTCTTT
TRBJ1-1,few,TRBV6-1,TRBD1,CASTHRDRETEAFF,TGTGCCAGCACTCATAGGGACAGGGAGACTGAAGCTTTCTTT
TRBJ2-2,NA,TRBV5-1,NA,CASNRRAPDTGELFF,TGCGCCAGCAACCGGCGGGCACCAGACACCGGGGAGCTGTTTTTT
TRBJ2-7,NA,TRBV4-1,NA,CASSPTEGRSYEQYF,TGCGCCAGCAGCCCAACCGAGGGTCGTTCCTACGAGCAGTACTTC
TRBJ1-4,NA,TRBV5-1,NA,CASSPTGGPLRGEKLFF,TGCGCCAGCAGCCCGACAGGAGGACCCTTAAGAGGTGAAAAACTGTTTTTT
TRBJ2-5,NA,TRBV11-2,NA,CASGAGATETQYF,TGTGCCAGCGGAGCAGGGGCTACAGAGACCCAGTACTTC
TRBJ2-3,NA,TRBV6-1,TRBD2,CASSVGIAGADTQYF,TGTGCCAGCAGCGTCGGGATAGCGGGGGCAGATACGCAGTATTTT
TRBJ2-7,NA,TRBV6-5,NA,CASSYTTISRLEQYF,TGTGCCAGCAGTTACACAACTATTAGTCGTCTCGAGCAGTACTTC
TRBJ2-7,NA,TRBV19,NA,CASSGGSYEQYF,TGTGCCAGTAGCGGGGGTTCCTACGAGCAGTACTTC
TRBJ1-2,NA,TRBV4-2,TRBD1,CASSQVGQGARGYTF,TGTGCCAGCAGCCAAGTAGGACAGGGGGCGCGGGGCTACACCTTC